This TCR beta chain was obtained from a study of CD4 T cells in relation to SARS-CoV-2 and coronaviruses. CD4+ T cells from unexposed donors were obtained before the COVID-19 pandemic (2011-2018). Naive and memory CD4+ T cells came from enriched cryopreserved PBMCs. Study-wide results and caveats: SARS-CoV-2-driven expansion was significantly weaker in crossreactive than monoreactive clones.

Germline-derived CDR1 and CDR2 are MDHEN and SYDVKM. The junction had 8 bases not matched to a gene; V was cut back by 8 bases and J by 4 bases. The CDR3 covers 14 residues. As to this clone: Its antigen is undetermined.

TCRdb keeps only in-frame clones here, not all; method: immunoSEQ multiplex PCR. Among roughly 63,000 clones listed, about 94% were seen once. The source material was naive CD4+ T cells from PBMCs. This sample's subset: naive CD4+ T cells isolated by negative enrichment. The receptor comes from a human donor in good health. The V call is TRBV28, the J call TRBJ2-1; TRBD2 matches at 7 bases. The CDR3 bases are TGTGCCAGCCTGAGCGGGGACCGATACAATGAGCAGTTCTTC. This translates into CASLSGDRYNEQFF.